Shown below are 25 T cell receptor beta chains from a single sample sequenced in a study of T cell changes during pregnancy in multiple sclerosis. The data were produced by immunoSEQ multiplex PCR, yet TCRdb's version contains in-frame clones alone and is incomplete. The data hold under 70,000 clones, with roughly 91% observed a single time. The sequences come from peripheral blood, collected after pregnancy. These receptors came from a female donor in good health, enrolled as a control in a pregnancy study.

The chain recombines TRBV21-1 with TRBJ1-6. TRBV21-1 has pseudogene status. The CDR3 is made up of 16 amino acids. CDR3 region: CASSREGDRNNSPLHF. The CDR3 DNA reads as TGTGCCAGCAGCAGGGAGGGGGACCGCAATAATTCACCCCTCCACTTT.

The rearrangement joins TRBV27 to TRBJ2-7; TRBD1 matches at 7 bases. The J segment lost 1 base and the V segment lost 4 bases, leaving 4 bases of the junction unmatched. Germline loops: CDR1 MNHEY, CDR2 SMNVEV (reference sequence). The CDR3 is 14 amino acids. CDR3 sequence (DNA): TGTGCCAGCAGTTCGGTACAGGGGTCCTACGAGCAGTACTTC. Encoded protein: CASSSVQGSYEQYF.

The V gene is TRBV29-1, the J gene TRBJ2-3, with D tentatively TRBD1 (7 bases). V was shortened by 5 bases and J by 3 bases, with 18 bases between the two germline ends. CDR1 is SQVTM, CDR2 ANQGSEA, per germline. The CDR3 runs 15 residues. CDR3 nucleotide sequence: TGCAGCGTTTGCCAGGGGGGCGGATGGACAGATACGCAGTATTTT. It translates to CSVCQGGGWTDTQYF.

J is TRBJ1-1 and V is TRBV4-3, with D tentatively TRBD1 (5 bases). The CDR3 contains 14 residues. The germline V gene has CDR1 LGHNA and CDR2 YSLEER. Deletions cut 0 bases from V and 4 bases from J, with 9 bases between. The CDR3: CASSQDWRGTEAFF. The DNA for the CDR3 is TGCGCCAGCAGCCAAGATTGGAGGGGCACTGAAGCTTTCTTT.

The CDR3 DNA sequence: TGTGCCTGGAGTGCGATAGCGGGGGGATACAATGAGCAGTTCTTC. Its translation is CAWSAIAGGYNEQFF. The chain employs TRBV30 and TRBJ2-1; 10 bases agree with TRBD2. Germline CDR1 GTSNPN, CDR2 SVGIG (reference sequence). V lost 1 base to trimming and J lost 4 bases; unmatched junction nucleotides: 4. This CDR3 is built from 15 residues.

The chain employs TRBV11-3 and TRBJ2-7; no firm D call. V lost 2 bases and J lost 0, with 5 bases in between. This CDR3 has 13 amino acids. Germline loops: CDR1 SGHNT, CDR2 YENEEA. The CDR3 DNA follows: TGTGCCAGCAGCTTACCCTTCTCCTACGAGCAGTACTTC. Protein product: CASSLPFSYEQYF.

The CDR3 loop reads CAIGTANIQYF. The CDR3 DNA reads TGTGCCATAGGGACAGCCAACATTCAGTACTTC. J is TRBJ2-4 and V is TRBV19; 7 bases match TRBD1. Germline CDR1 LNHDA, CDR2 SQIVND (reference sequence). Trimming cost V 10 bases and J 7 bases; bases outside gene matches: 4. The CDR3 sequence is 11 residues long.

This chain joins TRBV19 and TRBJ1-6; D call uncertain. This CDR3 is built from 13 residues. Germline lookup yields CDR1 LNHDA and CDR2 SQIVND (reference sequence). V lost 11 bases to trimming and J lost 7 bases, with 15 bases between them. CDR3 protein: CAGGEASNSPLHF. The CDR3 coding sequence is TGTGCCGGCGGCGAAGCGAGCAATTCACCCCTCCACTTT.

The J gene is TRBJ1-5, the V gene TRBV5-8; TRBD1 matches at 11 bases. The germline V gene has CDR1 SGHTS and CDR2 YDEGEE. This CDR3 region has 18 residues. With V trimmed by 0 bases and J by 1 base, 6 bases remained unmatched. CDR3 in DNA: TGTGCCAGCAGCTTGGATGGGACAGGGGGTACGAGCAATCAGCCCCAGCATTTT. This encodes CASSLDGTGGTSNQPQHF.

The rearrangement uses TRBV6-4 and TRBJ2-1; no reliable D call. The germline V gene has CDR1 MRHNA and CDR2 SNTAGT. CDR3 length: 13 amino acids. The V and J ends lost 0 bases and 3 bases respectively, with 3 bases between them. The CDR3 DNA reads as TGTGCCAGCAGTGACTCGAGCTACAATGAGCAGTTCTTC. Amino acids: CASSDSSYNEQFF.

A single count supports this clone. The chain joins TRBV4-3 to TRBJ1-5; D may be TRBD1 (5 bases). In germline, CDR1 is LGHNA, CDR2 YSLEER. V lost 0 bases and J 5 bases, leaving 14 bases between the germline ends. This CDR3 has 16 residues. The CDR3 loop is CASSQDSGQGYQPQHF. For the CDR3, the DNA is TGCGCCAGCAGCCAAGATTCCGGGCAGGGTTATCAGCCCCAGCATTTT.

The rearrangement uses TRBV7-2 and TRBJ1-2; tentative D call: TRBD1 (6 bases). Germline assignment: CDR1 SGHTA and CDR2 FQGNSA. With 0 bases removed from V and 7 bases from J, the gap between germline ends came to 12 bases. The CDR3 consists of 14 residues. CDR3 nucleotides: TGTGCCAGCAGCTTAGCCGGACAGAGGGGTGGCTACACCTTC. Encoded protein: CASSLAGQRGGYTF.

The V gene is TRBV10-3, the J gene TRBJ1-2; D is undetermined. CDR3 length: 17 residues. V was pared by 4 bases and J by 1 base, with 19 bases between. CDR1 and CDR2 (germline): ENHRY, SYGVKD. The CDR3 here is CAISGPGEQIINYGYTF. In nucleotides, the CDR3 is TGTGCCATCAGTGGACCCGGGGAACAGATCATTAACTATGGCTACACCTTC.

This clone was observed once. This chain joins TRBV30 and TRBJ2-1, with D possibly matching TRBD2 (6 bases). V was pared by 1 base and J by 12 bases, with 10 bases between. Germline V gene lookup returns CDR1 GTSNPN and CDR2 SVGIG (reference sequence). The CDR3 runs 11 residues. As DNA, the CDR3 is TGTGCCTGGAGTGGGGGGGTTGGGCAGTTCTTC. Protein product: CAWSGGVGQFF.

The rearrangement links TRBV4-2 to TRBJ1-1, with 7 bases aligning to TRBD1. V lost 6 bases, J lost 4 bases, and 5 bases stayed unmatched. CDR3 length: 13 residues. Germline V gene sequence: CDR1 LGHNA, CDR2 YNFKEQ. CDR3 sequence reads: CASSLTGVTEAFF. In DNA form, the CDR3 reads TGTGCCAGCAGTCTTACAGGGGTCACTGAAGCTTTCTTT.

V and J are TRBV6-5 and TRBJ2-3; maybe TRBD1 (5 bases). This CDR3 contains 13 residues. V shed 7 bases and J shed 1 base, with 9 bases lying between them. The V gene's germline CDR1 is MNHEY and CDR2 SVGAGI. CDR3 residues: CASIATGTDTQYF. The CDR3 DNA follows: TGTGCCAGCATTGCGACAGGCACAGATACGCAGTATTTT.

This chain links TRBV7-2 with TRBJ2-6; D is perhaps TRBD1 (5 bases). V lost 3 bases, J lost 0 bases, and 9 bases lay in between. The CDR3 contains 16 residues. Germline lookup yields CDR1 SGHTA and CDR2 FQGNSA. CDR3 loop: CASSFAGASGANVLTF. For the CDR3, the DNA is TGTGCCAGCAGCTTCGCTGGGGCCTCTGGGGCCAACGTCCTGACTTTC.

The chain has TRBV7-2 and TRBJ2-7; 7 bases are shared with TRBD2. The V segment lost 5 bases and the J segment 3 bases; nucleotides outside the gene matches: 16. This CDR3 region has 17 residues. Per germline, CDR1 SGHTA and CDR2 FQGNSA. The CDR3 protein is CASSPRTGGFGGYEQYF. CDR3 in DNA: TGTGCCAGCAGCCCCCGGACGGGAGGATTCGGCGGCTACGAGCAGTACTTC.

The chain couples TRBV7-9 to TRBJ1-2; 7 positions match TRBD1. This CDR3 comprises 14 residues. With V trimmed by 5 bases and J by 4 bases, 7 bases remained unmatched. Germline V gene lookup returns CDR1 SEHNR and CDR2 FQNEAQ (reference sequence). The DNA for the CDR3 is TGTGCCAGCAGCCCCGACAGGGTTGTCTATGGCTACACCTTC. This translates into CASSPDRVVYGYTF.

V usage is TRBV4-2 and J usage is TRBJ1-2; tentatively, D is TRBD1 (6 bases). V gave up 1 base and J gave up 2 bases, with 11 bases separating them. The CDR3 length is 15 residues. Germline V gene sequence: CDR1 LGHNA, CDR2 YNFKEQ. The CDR3 bases are TGTGCCAGCAGCCAAGCCGGGACATCGAACTATGGCTACACCTTC. This translates into CASSQAGTSNYGYTF.

This chain links TRBV19 with TRBJ2-1; 7 nucleotides align to TRBD2. V was pared by 6 bases and J by 7 bases, with 9 bases of the junction left unmatched. This CDR3 region has 14 residues. CDR1 is LNHDA, CDR2 SQIVND, per germline (reference sequence). The CDR3: CASSTLGGGNEQFF. In DNA, the CDR3 is TGTGCCAGTAGCACCCTTGGCGGGGGAAATGAGCAGTTCTTC.

This chain joins TRBV11-2 and TRBJ1-2; D is unresolved. V gave up 0 bases and J gave up 6 bases, with 14 bases separating them. Germline CDR1 reads SGHAT; CDR2 reads FQNNGV. CDR3 length: 15 amino acids. In nucleotides, the CDR3 is TGTGCCAGCAGCTTAGATCCAGCGAGGCTAGATGGCTACACCTTC. Translated: CASSLDPARLDGYTF.

The rearrangement uses TRBV5-1 and TRBJ2-2, with TRBD1 as a possible D gene (6 bases). CDR3 length equals 14 residues. V was trimmed by 4 bases and J by 6 bases, leaving 13 bases between them. CDR1 SGHRS and CDR2 YFSETQ come from the germline V gene. The CDR3 bases are TGCGCCAGCAGCGTGAAACAGGGATCCGGGGAGCTGTTTTTT. Protein: CASSVKQGSGELFF.

The chain has TRBV6-1 and TRBJ1-2, with TRBD1 matching 7 bases. The ends lost 8 bases at V and 5 bases at J; junction bases unmatched: 8. In germline, CDR1 is MNHNS, CDR2 SASEGT. This CDR3 contains 13 residues. The CDR3 DNA follows: TGTGCCAGCCTTGCCGGGACAGAGTATGGCTACACCTTC. It is translated as CASLAGTEYGYTF.

CDR3 loop: CASSLAQGAVGNQPQHF. The CDR3 bases are TGTGCCAGCAGCTTGGCACAGGGGGCGGTGGGCAATCAGCCCCAGCATTTT. The V and J genes are TRBV5-6 and TRBJ1-5; TRBD1 aligns across 9 bases. V shed 0 bases and J 2 bases; nucleotides not matched to a gene: 6. The CDR3 extends over 17 amino acids. The germline V gene has CDR1 SGHDT and CDR2 YYEEEE. The complete variable domain, with remaining parts taken from reference TRBV5-6 and TRBJ1-5, reads DAGVTQSPTHLIKTRGQQVTLRCSPKSGHDTVSWYQQALGQGPQFIFQYYEEEERQRGNFPDRFSGHQFPNYSSELNVNALLLGDSALYLCASSLAQGAVGNQPQHFGDGTRLSIL.